A few counts support the clone carrying this T cell receptor (beta chain). Its antigen is unknown. The sample comes from a study of cytomegalovirus exposure and HLA in healthy donors. The study's findings and limits: Roughly even sequencing depth across donors was the assumption behind the presence/absence analyses.

Germline loops: CDR1 MNHNS, CDR2 SASEGT. This CDR3 region has 15 residues. The J segment lost 5 bases and the V segment lost 4 bases, leaving 11 bases of the junction unmatched. A multiplex PCR was run with 60 Vbeta primers and 13 Jbeta primers. The repertoire was sequenced with immunoSEQ multiplex PCR; TCRdb's copy has only in-frame clones and lacks some. The data contain about 160,000 clones, roughly 85% of them singletons. V is TRBV6-1 and J is TRBJ2-7, with 7 bases fitting TRBD1. This TCR came from a man aged 18 to 29 in good health and CMV-seropositive. The specimen was PBMCs. The CDR3 coding sequence is TGTGCCAGCAGTGCCCAGGGGGTGGGTCTGAACGAGCAGTACTTC. Its translation: CASSAQGVGLNEQYF.